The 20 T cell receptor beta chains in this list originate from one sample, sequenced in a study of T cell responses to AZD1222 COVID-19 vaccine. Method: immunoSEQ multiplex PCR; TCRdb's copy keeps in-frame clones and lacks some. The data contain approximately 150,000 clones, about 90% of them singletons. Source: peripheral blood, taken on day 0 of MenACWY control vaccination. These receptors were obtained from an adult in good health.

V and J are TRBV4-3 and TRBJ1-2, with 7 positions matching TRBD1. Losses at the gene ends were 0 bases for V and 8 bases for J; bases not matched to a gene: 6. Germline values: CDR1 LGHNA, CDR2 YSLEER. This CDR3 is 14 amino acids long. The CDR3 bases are TGCGCCAGCAGCCAAGATCAACAGGGGAACGGCTACACCTTC. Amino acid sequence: CASSQDQQGNGYTF.

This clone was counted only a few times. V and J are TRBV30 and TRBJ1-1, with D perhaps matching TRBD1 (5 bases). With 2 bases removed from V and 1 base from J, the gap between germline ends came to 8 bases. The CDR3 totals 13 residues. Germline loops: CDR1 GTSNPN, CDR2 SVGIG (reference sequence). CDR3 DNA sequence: TGTGCCTGGAGTAACGGGGCGAACACTGAAGCTTTCTTT. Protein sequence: CAWSNGANTEAFF. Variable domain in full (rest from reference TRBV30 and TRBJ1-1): SQTIHQWPATLVQPVGSPLSLECTVEGTSNPNLYWYRQAAGRGLQLLFYSVGIGQISSEVPQNLSASRPQDRQFILSSKKLLLSDSGFYLCAWSNGANTEAFFGQGTRLTVV.

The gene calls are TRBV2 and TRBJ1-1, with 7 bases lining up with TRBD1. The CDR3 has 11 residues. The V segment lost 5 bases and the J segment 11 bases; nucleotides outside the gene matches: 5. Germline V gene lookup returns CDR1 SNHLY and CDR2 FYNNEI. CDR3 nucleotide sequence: TGTGCCAGCAGTCCGGACAGGCGGGCTTTCTTT. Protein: CASSPDRRAFF.

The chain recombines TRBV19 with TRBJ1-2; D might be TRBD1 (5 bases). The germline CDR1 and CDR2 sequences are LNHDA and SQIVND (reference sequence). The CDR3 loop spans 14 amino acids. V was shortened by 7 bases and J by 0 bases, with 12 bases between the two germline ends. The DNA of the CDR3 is TGTGCCAGTACCCCGACAGCAGCTAACTATGGCTACACCTTC. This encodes CASTPTAANYGYTF.

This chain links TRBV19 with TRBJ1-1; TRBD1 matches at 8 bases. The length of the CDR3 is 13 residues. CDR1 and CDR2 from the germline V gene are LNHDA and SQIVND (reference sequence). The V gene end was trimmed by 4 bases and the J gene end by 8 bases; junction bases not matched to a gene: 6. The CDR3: CASSSPRDREAFF. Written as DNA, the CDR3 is TGTGCCAGTAGTAGCCCGAGGGACAGGGAAGCTTTCTTT. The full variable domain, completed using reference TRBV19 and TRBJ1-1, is DGGITQSPKYLFRKEGQNVTLSCEQNLNHDAMYWYRQDPGQGLRLIYYSQIVNDFQKGDIAEGYSVSREKKESFPLTVTSAQKNPTAFYLCASSSPRDREAFFGQGTRLTVV.

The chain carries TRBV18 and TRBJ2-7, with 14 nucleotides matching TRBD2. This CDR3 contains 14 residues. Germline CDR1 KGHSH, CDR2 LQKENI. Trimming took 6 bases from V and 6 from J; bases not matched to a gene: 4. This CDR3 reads CASSRLAGGREQYF. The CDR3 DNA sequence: TGTGCCAGCTCTCGACTAGCGGGAGGGCGCGAGCAGTACTTC.

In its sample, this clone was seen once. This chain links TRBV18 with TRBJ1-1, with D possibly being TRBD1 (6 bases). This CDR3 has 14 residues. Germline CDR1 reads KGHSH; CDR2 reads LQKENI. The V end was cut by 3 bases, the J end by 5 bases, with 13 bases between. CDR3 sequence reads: CASSPGAGETEAFF. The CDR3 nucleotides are TGTGCCAGCTCACCCGGGGCAGGGGAAACTGAAGCTTTCTTT. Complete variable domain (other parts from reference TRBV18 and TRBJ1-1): NAGVMQNPRHLVRRRGQEARLRCSPMKGHSHVYWYRQLPEEGLKFMVYLQKENIIDESGMPKERFSAEFPKEGPSILRIQQVVRGDSAAYFCASSPGAGETEAFFGQGTRLTVV.

CDR3 residues: CASSEKTTGNTIYF. In nucleotides, the CDR3 is TGTGCCAGCAGTGAAAAAACAACTGGAAACACCATATATTTT. This sequence joins TRBV6-1 and TRBJ1-3; D gene ambiguous. The length of the CDR3 is 14 residues. Germline-derived CDR1 and CDR2 are MNHNS and SASEGT. The V end was cut by 2 bases, the J end by 2 bases, with 7 bases between.

In DNA, the CDR3 is TGTGCCAGCAGCGTAGATGGGGAGGGGTCTGAAGCTTTCTTT. It specifies CASSVDGEGSEAFF. This chain connects TRBV9 to TRBJ1-1; TRBD1 might be the D (5 bases). Per the germline V gene, CDR1 is SGDLS and CDR2 is YYNGEE. Trimming left V 0 bases short and J 6 bases short, with 12 bases between. The CDR3 runs to 14 residues.

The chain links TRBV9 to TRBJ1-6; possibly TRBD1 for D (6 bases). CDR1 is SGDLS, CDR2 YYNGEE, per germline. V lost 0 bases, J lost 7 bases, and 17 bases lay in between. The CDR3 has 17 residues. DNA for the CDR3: TGTGCCAGCAGCGTAGAAAAGGGTGGGACAAGGAATTCACCCCTCCACTTT. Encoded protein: CASSVEKGGTRNSPLHF. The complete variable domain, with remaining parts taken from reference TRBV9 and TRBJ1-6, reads DSGVTQTPKHLITATGQRVTLRCSPRSGDLSVYWYQQSLDQGLQFLIQYYNGEERAKGNILERFSAQQFPDLHSELNLSSLELGDSALYFCASSVEKGGTRNSPLHFGNGTRLTVT.

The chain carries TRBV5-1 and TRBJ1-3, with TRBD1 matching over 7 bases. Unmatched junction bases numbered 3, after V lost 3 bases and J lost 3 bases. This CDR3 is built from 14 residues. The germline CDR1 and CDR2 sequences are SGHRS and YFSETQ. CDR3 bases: TGCGCCAGCAGCTCGACAGGGCTTGGAAACACCATATATTTT. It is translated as CASSSTGLGNTIYF. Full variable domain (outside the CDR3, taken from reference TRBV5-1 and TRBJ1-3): KAGVTQTPRYLIKTRGQQVTLSCSPISGHRSVSWYQQTPGQGLQFLFEYFSETQRNKGNFPGRFSGRQFSNSRSEMNVSTLELGDSALYLCASSSTGLGNTIYFGEGSWLTVV.

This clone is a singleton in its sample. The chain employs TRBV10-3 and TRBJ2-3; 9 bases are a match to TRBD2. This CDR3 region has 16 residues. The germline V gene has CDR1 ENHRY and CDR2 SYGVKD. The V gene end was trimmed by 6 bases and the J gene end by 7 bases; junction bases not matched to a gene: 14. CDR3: CAIRGTLAGPENTQYF. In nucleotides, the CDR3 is TGTGCCATCAGGGGGACACTAGCGGGTCCCGAAAATACGCAGTATTTT.

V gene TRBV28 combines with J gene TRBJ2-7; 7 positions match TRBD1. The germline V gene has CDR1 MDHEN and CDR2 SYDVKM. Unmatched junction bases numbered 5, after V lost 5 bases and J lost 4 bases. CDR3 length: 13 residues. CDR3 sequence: CASSLGQKYEQYF. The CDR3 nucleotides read TGTGCCAGCAGTCTGGGACAGAAATACGAGCAGTACTTC.

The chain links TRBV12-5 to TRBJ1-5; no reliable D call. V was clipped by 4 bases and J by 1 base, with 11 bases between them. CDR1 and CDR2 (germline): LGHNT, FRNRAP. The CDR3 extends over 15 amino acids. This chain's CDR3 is CASGSSRGSNQPQHF. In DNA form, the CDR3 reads TGTGCTAGTGGTTCCAGCCGTGGGAGCAATCAGCCCCAGCATTTT. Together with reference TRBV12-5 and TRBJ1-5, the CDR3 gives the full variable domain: DARVTQTPRHKVTEMGQEVTMRCQPILGHNTVFWYRQTMMQGLELLAYFRNRAPLDDSGMPKDRFSAEMPDATLATLKIQPSEPRDSAVYFCASGSSRGSNQPQHFGDGTRLSIL.

CDR3 DNA: TGTGCCAGCAGTGAAAGGGGTGGTCAGCCCCAGCATTTT. This codes for CASSERGGQPQHF. The chain combines TRBV2 with TRBJ1-5, with D tentatively TRBD1 (5 bases). This CDR3 has 13 residues. Germline-derived CDR1 and CDR2 are SNHLY and FYNNEI. Trimming cost V 2 bases and J 6 bases, with 8 bases left between them.

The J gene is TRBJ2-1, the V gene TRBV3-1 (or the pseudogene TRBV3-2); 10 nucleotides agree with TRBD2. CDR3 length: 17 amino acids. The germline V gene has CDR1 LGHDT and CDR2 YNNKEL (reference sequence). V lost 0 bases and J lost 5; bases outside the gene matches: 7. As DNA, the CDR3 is TGTGCCAGCAGCCAAGATTTCCCTAGCGGGAGTCACAATGAGCAGTTCTTC. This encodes CASSQDFPSGSHNEQFF.

The CDR3 nucleotides read TGTGCCAGTAGTTGGTCAGGAGCTAACTATGGCTACACCTTC. It specifies CASSWSGANYGYTF. V gene TRBV19 combines with J gene TRBJ1-2, with D unclear. Germline V gene sequence: CDR1 LNHDA, CDR2 SQIVND (reference sequence). V lost 5 bases and J lost 0, with 10 bases in between. The length of the CDR3 is 14 residues.

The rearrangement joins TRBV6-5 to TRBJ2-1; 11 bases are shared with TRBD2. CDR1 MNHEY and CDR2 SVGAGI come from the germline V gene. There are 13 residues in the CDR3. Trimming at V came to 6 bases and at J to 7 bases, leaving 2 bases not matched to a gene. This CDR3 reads CASRPSGRNEQFF. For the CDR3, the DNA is TGTGCCAGCAGACCTAGCGGGAGGAATGAGCAGTTCTTC.

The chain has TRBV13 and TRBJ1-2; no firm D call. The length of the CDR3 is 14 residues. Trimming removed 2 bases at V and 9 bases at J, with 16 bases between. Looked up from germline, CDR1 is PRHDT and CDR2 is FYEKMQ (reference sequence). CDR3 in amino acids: CASSLREAHLSYTF. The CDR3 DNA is TGTGCCAGCAGCTTAAGGGAGGCGCACTTGAGCTACACCTTC.

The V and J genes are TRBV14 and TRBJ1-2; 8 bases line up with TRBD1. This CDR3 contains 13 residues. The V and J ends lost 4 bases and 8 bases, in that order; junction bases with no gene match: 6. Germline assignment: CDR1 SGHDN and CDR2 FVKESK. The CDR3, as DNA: TGTGCCAGCAGCCCCAAGACAGGGGTCGGCTACACCTTC. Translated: CASSPKTGVGYTF.